This is a list of T cell receptor beta chains from one sample in a study of response to subunit inactivated influenza vaccine. TCRdb reprocessed the RT-PCR reads via MiXCR and lists one record per CDR3 protein. The sample holds roughly 700,000 distinct CDR3 sequences, roughly 13% seen once. The starting material was PBMCs from blood, obtained less than 15 days before vaccination. These receptors originate from a man over 45 who received an inactivated influenza vaccine. The CDR3 runs from the conserved cysteine through the conserved F or W. A row's size may be missing; if present it is once, few, many or a size class.

J | size | V | CDR3
TRBJ2-3 | few | TRBV15 | CATSRELTDTQYF
TRBJ2-7 | NA | TRBV10-3 | CAISLAEGGEQYF
TRBJ2-3 | NA | TRBV5-5 | CASSLRGGADYTDTQYF
TRBJ2-2 | NA | TRBV29-1 | CSVEGGAFGATGELFF
TRBJ2-2 | few | TRBV6-2/TRBV6-3 | CASSYDRFNTGELFF
TRBJ2-7 | NA | TRBV6-2/TRBV6-3 | CASTLQGGGASYEQYF
TRBJ2-5 | NA | TRBV12-3/TRBV12-4 | CASSPTGGPSKIQETQYF
TRBJ1-5 | few | TRBV20-1 | CSAVPSGQVSPQHF
TRBJ2-1 | NA | TRBV4-1 | CASSQVPGRGYNEQFF
TRBJ2-7 | NA | TRBV3-1 | CASSRKGLAGPYEQYF
TRBJ1-1 | NA | TRBV4-3 | CASSQEVNTEAFF
TRBJ1-2 | few | TRBV4-3 | CASSHPGQNYGYTF
TRBJ1-2 | few | TRBV4-3 | CASSQEYYRDYGYTF
TRBJ2-1 | few | TRBV25-1 | CASGSGDNNEQFF
TRBJ2-7 | NA | TRBV3-1 | CASSQEDRGSEQYF
TRBJ1-2 | NA | TRBV10-3 | CAISERTAPNYGYTF
TRBJ2-3 | few | TRBV5-1 | CASSPSGTSGGHTDTQYF
TRBJ2-6 | NA | TRBV5-1 | CASSLESAGANVLTF
TRBJ2-1 | NA | TRBV9 | CASSGLGLNEQFF
TRBJ2-1 | NA | TRBV14 | CASSHPGTQQFF
TRBJ2-7 | few | TRBV7-2 | CASSPQGSAFSYEQYF
TRBJ1-1 | NA | TRBV6-6 | CASSYSLGEAFF
TRBJ2-1 | NA | TRBV3-1 | CASSQGRQSDEQFF
TRBJ2-3 | many | TRBV12-3/TRBV12-4 | CASSEAGGSTDTQYF
TRBJ2-7 | NA | TRBV20-1 | CSAKPLGRNSYEQYF
TRBJ2-7 | few | TRBV6-1 | CASKDRGRNYEQYF
TRBJ2-1 | NA | TRBV2 | CASREGLWETPYNEQFF
TRBJ2-7 | NA | TRBV7-2 | CASSLMASGLTYEQYF
TRBJ1-5 | many | TRBV27 | CASSSVDRDNQPQHF